This entry is about one T cell receptor beta chain. The sample originates from a study of shared clonotypes between healthy human individuals. CD45RO-negative cells were positively selected for CCR7, leaving out terminally differentiated effector memory CD45RA+ cells. CDR1 and CDR2 (germline): SGHAT, FQDESV (reference sequence). V was pared by 5 bases and J by 0 bases, with 8 bases between. This CDR3 is built from 13 residues. TCRdb keeps only in-frame clones here, not all; method: immunoSEQ multiplex PCR. Of over 750,000 clones in the sample, roughly 96% were seen once. The sequence was collected from a young man in good health. The sequenced material came from naive CD8+ T cells sorted from blood. J is TRBJ2-7 and V is TRBV11-1; D possibly corresponds to TRBD1 (5 bases). CDR3 DNA sequence: TGTGCCAGCAGCCAGGGCCTCTCCTACGAGCAGTACTTC. Protein: CASSQGLSYEQYF.